The 21 T cell receptor beta chains below come from one sample, sequenced in a study of CD8 T cells in ankylosing spondylitis. TCRdb processed the 5' RACE reads anew with MiXCR; each CDR3 protein has one entry. The top ten hold around 2% of the sample, which has about 69,000 distinct CDR3 sequences, 5.3% seen once. What was sequenced was blood, either unsorted or a sorted T cell fraction (not recorded which). Receptors were obtained from a male donor with ankylosing spondylitis or in good health (not recorded which).

This clonotype showed up many times. The V call is TRBV5-1, the J call TRBJ2-5; D unresolved. The germline V gene has CDR1 SGHRS and CDR2 YFSETQ. Deletions cut 2 bases from V and 4 bases from J, with 15 bases between. This CDR3 has 15 residues. CDR3 nucleotides: TGCGCCAGCAGCTTAAAAAGCGCTGTCCCAGAGACCCAGTACTTC. As protein: CASSLKSAVPETQYF.

In its sample, this clonotype was seen many times. J is TRBJ1-2 and V is TRBV20-1; 8 bases agree with TRBD1. Germline V gene data show CDR1 as DFQATT and CDR2 as SNEGSKA (reference sequence). After removal of 6 bases from V and 8 bases from J, the junction contained 14 bases not matched to a gene. This CDR3 has 14 amino acids. CDR3 sequence (DNA): TGCAGTGCCTTGGACAGGGAAGGGGAGTGGGGCTACACCTTC. This translates into CSALDREGEWGYTF.

This clonotype was detected many times. The chain uses TRBV6-2 or TRBV6-3 and TRBJ2-3, with a possible D match to TRBD2 (5 bases). This CDR3 region has 17 residues. The germline V gene encodes CDR1 MNHEY and CDR2 SVGEGT. V gave up 4 bases and J gave up 0 bases, with 17 bases separating them. The CDR3 protein is CASSFYPQEVSTDTQYF. Here the CDR3 DNA reads TGTGCCAGCAGTTTTTACCCCCAGGAGGTGAGCACAGATACGCAGTATTTT.

This clonotype has ten or more counts. The rearrangement uses TRBV20-1 and TRBJ2-5; tentative D call: TRBD1 (6 bases). Germline V gene lookup returns CDR1 DFQATT and CDR2 SNEGSKA (reference sequence). With 0 bases removed from V and 2 bases from J, the gap between germline ends came to 16 bases. The CDR3 has 16 residues. The CDR3 DNA reads TGCAGTGCTAGAGATTGGGCAGGGGTTGAGCAAGAGACCCAGTACTTC. This codes for CSARDWAGVEQETQYF.

This clonotype has a count of ten or more. The chain joins TRBV28 to TRBJ1-1; 7 bases are shared with TRBD1. This CDR3 is 14 amino acids long. J gave up 5 bases and V 2 bases, and 5 bases lay outside the gene matches. Germline loops: CDR1 MDHEN, CDR2 SYDVKM. CDR3 amino acids: CASSLDQGGTEAFF. The CDR3 region has the DNA TGTGCCAGCAGTTTAGATCAGGGGGGGACTGAAGCTTTCTTT. Drawing the rest from reference TRBV28 and TRBJ1-1, the complete variable domain is DVKVTQSSRYLVKRTGEKVFLECVQDMDHENMFWYRQDPGLGLRLIYFSYDVKMKEKGDIPEGYSVSREKKERFSLILESASTNQTSMYLCASSLDQGGTEAFFGQGTRLTVV.

This clonotype was counted at least ten times. This rearrangement joins TRBV10-2 to TRBJ2-2; TRBD2 matches at 9 bases. This CDR3 has 15 residues. V was pared by 6 bases and J by 5 bases, with 7 bases of the junction left unmatched. Looked up from germline, CDR1 is WSHSY and CDR2 is SAAADI. As DNA, the CDR3 is TGCGCCAGCAGGAAGACTAGCGGAGGGACCGGGGAGCTGTTTTTT. Its protein is CASRKTSGGTGELFF.

This sequence joins TRBV6-2 or TRBV6-3 and TRBJ2-1; the D gene is possibly TRBD1 (5 bases). Trimming shortened V by 4 bases and J by 2 bases, and 12 bases separated the two germline ends. This CDR3 contains 15 residues. The germline gives CDR1 MNHEY, CDR2 SVGEGT. The CDR3 is CASSSGQGAYNEQFF. As DNA, the CDR3 is TGTGCCAGCAGTTCCGGACAAGGGGCCTACAATGAGCAGTTCTTC.

At least ten counts were recorded for this clonotype. This rearrangement joins TRBV7-3 to TRBJ2-5; TRBD2 agrees at 11 bases. The germline gives CDR1 SGHTA, CDR2 FQGTGA. With V trimmed by 5 bases and J by 4 bases, 6 bases remained unmatched. The CDR3 runs 15 residues. DNA for the CDR3: TGTGCCAGCAGCGTTAGCGGGGGGGCCATAGAGACCCAGTACTTC. It encodes CASSVSGGAIETQYF.

The sample holds many counts of this clonotype. J is TRBJ2-5 and V is TRBV10-3, with D possibly TRBD2 on 6 matching bases. Trimming took off 3 bases at V and 5 bases at J, with 10 bases between the two ends. Germline V CDR1 and CDR2: ENHRY, SYGVKD. This CDR3 region has 13 residues. The CDR3 sequence: CAISDGGVETQYF. The CDR3 DNA is TGTGCCATCAGTGATGGCGGGGTCGAGACCCAGTACTTC.

The table lists this clonotype with many counts. The chain couples TRBV20-1 to TRBJ2-2; D not resolved. Trimming took off 1 base at V and 3 bases at J, with 9 bases between the two ends. This CDR3 contains 14 residues. Germline V gene sequence: CDR1 DFQATT, CDR2 SNEGSKA (reference sequence). The CDR3 DNA reads TGCAGTGCTAGAGGGGGTTCCGACACCGGGGAGCTGTTTTTT. Translated: CSARGGSDTGELFF.

This clonotype was recorded at least ten times. This rearrangement joins TRBV10-2 to TRBJ2-2; D is ambiguous. The length of the CDR3 is 13 residues. V dropped 4 bases and J dropped 4 bases, with 7 bases sitting between them. Germline V gene sequence: CDR1 WSHSY, CDR2 SAAADI. The CDR3 loop reads CASSVTGTGELFF. DNA for the CDR3: TGCGCCAGCAGTGTAACGGGCACCGGGGAGCTGTTTTTT.

Regarding this clonotype: With a much larger clone just one base away, this may be a read error. The V and J genes are TRBV18 and TRBJ2-2; D unresolved. The germline V and J ends were trimmed by 3 bases and 10 bases, with 24 bases remaining between them. CDR1 is KGHSH and CDR2 is LQKENI in the germline V gene. CDR3 size: 17 residues. CDR3 bases: TGTGCCAGCTCACCGGCGCTTCCGGCCTCGGGCGACGTGGAGCTGTTTTTT. It codes for CASSPALPASGDVELFF. Complete variable domain (other parts from reference TRBV18 and TRBJ2-2): NAGVMQNPRHLVRRRGQEARLRCSPMKGHSHVYWYRQLPEEGLKFMVYLQKENIIDESGMPKERFSAEFPKEGPSILRIQQVVRGDSAAYFCASSPALPASGDVELFFGEGSRLTVL.

This clonotype was picked up many times. This chain uses TRBV5-5 with TRBJ1-4; possibly TRBD1 for D (6 bases). Trimming took 2 bases from V and 8 from J, leaving 19 bases between them. Germline loops: CDR1 SGHKS, CDR2 YYEKEE (reference sequence). This CDR3 comprises 16 residues. In DNA form, the CDR3 reads TGTGCCAGCAGCTTAGTTACAGGGATAGGAGGCGAAAAACTGTTTTTT. It is translated as CASSLVTGIGGEKLFF.

This clonotype was found many times. This sequence joins TRBV12-3 or TRBV12-4 and TRBJ2-2; D might be TRBD1 (5 bases). This CDR3 is built from 13 residues. V was trimmed by 4 bases and J by 3 bases, leaving 6 bases between them. The CDR3: CASSSRDTGELFF. CDR3 nucleotide sequence: TGTGCCAGCAGTTCCAGGGACACCGGGGAGCTGTTTTTT.

This clonotype has ten or more counts. The chain carries TRBV6-5 and TRBJ1-1; TRBD1 is a possible D gene (6 bases). Deletions cut 6 bases from V and 11 bases from J, with 13 bases between. The CDR3 has 11 residues. Germline values: CDR1 MNHEY, CDR2 SVGAGI. CDR3: CASSNRVGAFF. CDR3 coding DNA: TGTGCCAGCAGCAACAGGGTTGGGGCTTTCTTT.

This clonotype was seen many times. The chain links TRBV12-3 or TRBV12-4 to TRBJ1-1; D remains unclear. V was shortened by 6 bases and J by 4 bases, with 12 bases between the two germline ends. This CDR3 spans 13 amino acids. The CDR3 DNA is TGTGCCAGCAGATCGGACCGGACCACTGAAGCTTTCTTT. As protein: CASRSDRTTEAFF.

In its sample, this clonotype was seen many times. The J gene is TRBJ1-5, the V gene TRBV23-1; 10 positions match TRBD1. TRBV23-1 is recorded as an ORF, its role being uncertain. J lost 3 bases, V lost 2 bases, and 7 bases had no gene match. This CDR3 spans 17 amino acids. CDR3 loop: CASSQHGQGVNNQPQHF. CDR3 bases: TGCGCCAGCAGTCAACATGGACAGGGGGTCAACAATCAGCCCCAGCATTTT.

The table lists this clonotype with many counts. This chain uses TRBV6-2 or TRBV6-3 with TRBJ2-7; the D is unclear. Germline V gene data show CDR1 as MNHEY and CDR2 as SVGEGT. Trimming took 0 bases from V and 2 from J, leaving 5 bases between them. This CDR3 contains 13 residues. Written as DNA, the CDR3 is TGTGCCAGCAGTTACTCGTTCACCTACGAGCAGTACTTC. This codes for CASSYSFTYEQYF.

This clonotype was seen ten or more times. This chain uses TRBV5-1 with TRBJ2-3; D is unresolved. Trimming left V 4 bases short and J 1 base short, with 10 bases between. Germline V lookup: CDR1 SGHRS, CDR2 YFSETQ. The CDR3 runs to 14 residues. The CDR3 DNA is TGCGCCAGCAGCCTAAATGATGGCACAGATACGCAGTATTTT. Residues: CASSLNDGTDTQYF.

At least ten counts were recorded for this clonotype. The chain carries TRBV20-1 and TRBJ2-7; D possibly uses TRBD1 or TRBD2 (6 bases each). V was clipped by 4 bases and J by 2 bases, with 9 bases between them. Germline loops: CDR1 DFQATT, CDR2 SNEGSKA (reference sequence). The CDR3 spans 12 residues. In DNA, the CDR3 is TGCAGTGCTACGGGGGCCCCCTACGAGCAGTACTTC. Its protein product is CSATGAPYEQYF.

This clonotype was seen repeatedly, ten times or more. The V gene is TRBV28, the J gene TRBJ1-6, with D perhaps matching TRBD1 (6 bases). The CDR3 sequence is 15 residues long. Germline CDR1 reads MDHEN; CDR2 reads SYDVKM. Deletions cut 7 bases from V and 7 bases from J, with 17 bases between. The CDR3 sequence: CASTNQGRLNSPLHF. In DNA form, the CDR3 reads TGTGCCAGCACCAACCAGGGGCGGTTAAATTCACCCCTCCACTTT.